Below, one T cell receptor beta chain is given with its context. Antigen unknown. Primers included in the PCR were 60 Vbeta and 13 Jbeta primers. Clones were sequenced by immunoSEQ multiplex PCR, and TCRdb holds only the in-frame ones, with some missing. The sample lists about 110,000 clones, 60% to 80% occurring once. J gave up 5 bases and V 4 bases, and 5 bases lay outside the gene matches. The V gene's germline CDR1 is SNHLY and CDR2 FYNNEI. This CDR3 comprises 15 residues. These data are taken from a study of cytomegalovirus exposure and HLA in healthy donors. Study results and caveats: The productive fraction for most TCR beta V segments was about 87% or about 30% in an earlier analysis. TCR beta chains associated with HLA were, in a later analysis, more clonally expanded than equally common others. According to reports, the classifier identified cytomegalovirus status with high specificity and sensitivity.

The TCR originated in a man in his forties in good health and CMV-seronegative. The sample consisted of PBMCs. This rearrangement joins TRBV2 to TRBJ2-3; TRBD2 aligns across 11 bases. CDR3: CASSALAGGGDTQYF. For the CDR3, the DNA is TGTGCCAGCAGTGCCCTAGCGGGGGGAGGAGATACGCAGTATTTT.